The 12 T cell receptor beta chains listed next were all sequenced from one sample in a study of T-cell memory formation after mild COVID-19. TCRdb used MiXCR to reprocess the 5' RACE reads, holding one entry per CDR3 protein. Of 100,000 to 150,000 distinct CDR3 sequences in the sample, about 6% were seen once. The sequenced material came from PBMCs or a T cell subset sorted from them (not recorded which). These receptors were taken from an adult woman who had mild COVID-19 (a few samples of this study predate the infection). Cell type and time point are not known.

This clonotype was observed a few times. The V gene is TRBV9, the J gene TRBJ2-7, with a possible D match to TRBD2 (6 bases). Trimming removed 0 bases from V and 2 bases from J, with 6 bases in between. The CDR3 extends over 13 amino acids. Germline CDR1 SGDLS, CDR2 YYNGEE. In nucleotides, the CDR3 is TGTGCCAGCAGCGTAGCGGGGGCCTACGAGCAGTACTTC. Protein: CASSVAGAYEQYF.

The rearrangement links TRBV20-1 to TRBJ2-3; 8 bases line up with TRBD2. The germline gives CDR1 DFQATT, CDR2 SNEGSKA (reference sequence). V lost 3 bases and J lost 4; bases outside the gene matches: 9. The length of the CDR3 is 15 residues. CDR3 nucleotide sequence: TGCAGTGCTAGCCTCATAAGCGGGAGCGCAGATACGCAGTATTTT. Translating it yields CSASLISGSADTQYF.

In this sample, this clonotype turned up many times. The V gene is TRBV5-8, the J gene TRBJ2-5; D not resolved. Germline V lookup: CDR1 SGHTS, CDR2 YDEGEE. V lost 4 bases, J lost 1 base, and 8 bases lay in between. The CDR3 is 13 amino acids. The CDR3 here is CASSPGTQETQYF. The CDR3 nucleotides read TGTGCCAGCAGCCCCGGAACCCAAGAGACCCAGTACTTC.

The sample holds many counts of this clonotype. The chain has TRBV25-1 and TRBJ2-5; 8 bases map to TRBD1. Germline V gene data show CDR1 as MGHDK and CDR2 as SYGVNS. The CDR3 extends over 16 amino acids. V lost 6 bases and J lost 2; bases outside the gene matches: 11. CDR3 sequence (DNA): TGTGCCAGCAGCACCGAACGGACAGGGAATCAAGAGACCCAGTACTTC. This encodes CASSTERTGNQETQYF. The full variable domain, in which reference TRBV25-1 and TRBJ2-5 provide the parts outside the CDR3, is EADIYQTPRYLVIGTGKKITLECSQTMGHDKMYWYQQDPGMELHLIHYSYGVNSTEKGDLSSESTVSRIRTEHFPLTLESARPSHTSQYLCASSTERTGNQETQYFGPGTRLLVL.

Comment on this clonotype: The germline gene is not matched at one end of the junction; a read error may be the cause. The chain links TRBV12-3 or TRBV12-4 to TRBJ2-7, with D maybe TRBD1 (5 bases). The CDR3 has 12 amino acids. CDR3 residues: CSSSLAGNEQYF. The CDR3 DNA reads as TGTTCCAGCAGCCTTGCAGGGAACGAGCAGTACTTC.

The V call is TRBV4-1, the J call TRBJ1-2; D may be TRBD1 (5 bases). The CDR3 length is 13 residues. V dropped 1 base and J dropped 3 bases, with 6 bases sitting between them. Germline V CDR1 and CDR2: MGHRA, YSYEKL. The CDR3 spells CASSQVTDYGYTF. The CDR3, as DNA: TGCGCCAGCAGCCAAGTGACAGACTATGGCTACACCTTC.

At least ten counts were recorded for this clonotype. This chain connects TRBV7-9 to TRBJ2-5; 9 bases are shared with TRBD2. With 5 bases clipped from V and 5 bases from J, the junction kept 9 bases outside the gene matches. Germline V gene sequence: CDR1 SEHNR, CDR2 FQNEAQ (reference sequence). The CDR3 extends over 15 amino acids. The CDR3, as DNA: TGTGCCAGCAGCCTTGGGACTAGCCCTCGGGAGACCCAGTACTTC. Its translation: CASSLGTSPRETQYF. The full variable domain, its missing parts supplied by reference TRBV7-9 and TRBJ2-5, is DTGVSQNPRHKITKRGQNVTFRCDPISEHNRLYWYRQTLGQGPEFLTYFQNEAQLEKSRLLSDRFSAERPKGSFSTLEIQRTEQGDSAMYLCASSLGTSPRETQYFGPGTRLLVL.

This clonotype was counted a few times. The V and J genes are TRBV29-1 and TRBJ1-2; tentatively, D is TRBD1 (5 bases). V lost 7 bases and J lost 2, with 11 bases in between. This CDR3 has 12 amino acids. The V gene's germline CDR1 is SQVTM and CDR2 ANQGSEA. CDR3 amino acids: CSGRTRNYGYTF. In nucleotides, the CDR3 is TGCAGCGGTAGGACAAGAAACTATGGCTACACCTTC.

This clonotype was picked up a small number of times. The V gene is TRBV4-3, the J gene TRBJ2-3, with a tentative D call TRBD2 (5 bases). The CDR3 runs to 16 residues. Germline assignment: CDR1 LGHNA and CDR2 YSLEER. V lost 1 base to trimming and J lost 3 bases, with 14 bases between them. The CDR3 here is CASSQVYRGSTDTQYF. CDR3 nucleotides: TGCGCCAGCAGCCAAGTTTACCGGGGTTCTACAGATACGCAGTATTTT.

This clonotype was seen many times. The J gene is TRBJ2-7, the V gene TRBV18; D call uncertain. Trimming removed 0 bases at V and 2 bases at J, with 8 bases between. This CDR3 spans 14 amino acids. The germline gives CDR1 KGHSH, CDR2 LQKENI. The CDR3 is CASSPPSVTYEQYF. For the CDR3, the DNA is TGTGCCAGCTCACCACCCAGCGTCACCTACGAGCAGTACTTC. The complete variable domain, with remaining parts taken from reference TRBV18 and TRBJ2-7, reads NAGVMQNPRHLVRRRGQEARLRCSPMKGHSHVYWYRQLPEEGLKFMVYLQKENIIDESGMPKERFSAEFPKEGPSILRIQQVVRGDSAAYFCASSPPSVTYEQYFGPGTRLTVT.

This chain joins TRBV3-1 and TRBJ2-5, with D possibly TRBD1 on 6 matching bases. Germline assignment: CDR1 LGHDT and CDR2 YNNKEL (reference sequence). This CDR3 has 15 amino acids. Trimming stripped 1 base from V and 3 bases from J, with 12 bases between. CDR3 protein: CASSQVGQSEETQYF. CDR3 sequence (DNA): TGTGCCAGCAGCCAAGTCGGACAGTCGGAAGAGACCCAGTACTTC.

This clonotype occurred many times. The rearrangement uses TRBV14 and TRBJ2-6; no reliable D call. The CDR3 length is 14 residues. Germline V CDR1 and CDR2: SGHDN, FVKESK. Trimming took off 4 bases at V and 0 bases at J, with 4 bases between the two ends. CDR3 sequence reads: CASSLFSGANVLTF. Written as DNA, the CDR3 is TGTGCCAGCAGCCTTTTCTCTGGGGCCAACGTCCTGACTTTC.